This note documents a single T cell receptor (beta chain) sequence. V gave up 8 bases and J gave up 3 bases; unmatched junction bases: 1. Germline V lookup: CDR1 LGHDT, CDR2 YNNKEL (reference sequence). The CDR3 covers 11 residues. The authors' processing: Estimation of nucleated cell counts relied on the amplification of reference gene primers. The repertoire was sequenced with immunoSEQ multiplex PCR; TCRdb's copy has only in-frame clones and lacks some. V and J calls and clone size are given by that table; D and trimming were obtained from the DNA. The data contain 310,000 or so clones, around 87% of them singletons. This specimen belongs to a study of blood T cell repertoires in COVID-19. Study-wide context: Specimens from acute and convalescent COVID-19 originated in the United States, Italy and Spain. In each case, the material was cDNA or gDNA derived from T cells, B-cell-depleted T cells, or PBMCs.

Source material: peripheral blood. The sequence was obtained from a man aged 65 to 85 with acute or convalescent COVID-19. The chain combines TRBV3-1 (or the pseudogene TRBV3-2) with TRBJ2-7; 7 bases are shared with TRBD1. CDR3 sequence reads: CASGTDYEQYF. As DNA, the CDR3 is TGTGCCAGCGGGACAGACTACGAGCAGTACTTC.